This record looks at one T cell receptor (beta chain) sequence and its context. This CDR3 is 14 amino acids long. V lost 7 bases and J 6 bases, leaving 16 bases between the germline ends. Germline CDR1 is MNHNS and CDR2 is SASEGT. The PBMCs studied were ones that came from about 10 ml fresh peripheral blood. The record originates from a study of T cells in Graves' hyperthyroidism and ophthalmopathy. Amplification of TCR beta CDR3 regions was performed using RNA transcripts as template. HTBI primers were the set used in a first-round RT-PCR of the TCR CDR3. TCRdb processed the multiplex PCR reads anew with MiXCR; each CDR3 protein has one entry. The data show around 700,000 distinct CDR3 sequences, with around a third seen just once and roughly 31% held by the top ten.

This chain joins TRBV6-1 and TRBJ1-5; D might be TRBD1 (5 bases). This receptor was obtained from a woman in her forties with Graves' hyperthyroidism. The sequenced material came from blood. Here the CDR3 DNA reads TGTGCCAGCACCTCCGGGCAGGGTCGTCAGCCCCAGCATTTT. This encodes CASTSGQGRQPQHF.